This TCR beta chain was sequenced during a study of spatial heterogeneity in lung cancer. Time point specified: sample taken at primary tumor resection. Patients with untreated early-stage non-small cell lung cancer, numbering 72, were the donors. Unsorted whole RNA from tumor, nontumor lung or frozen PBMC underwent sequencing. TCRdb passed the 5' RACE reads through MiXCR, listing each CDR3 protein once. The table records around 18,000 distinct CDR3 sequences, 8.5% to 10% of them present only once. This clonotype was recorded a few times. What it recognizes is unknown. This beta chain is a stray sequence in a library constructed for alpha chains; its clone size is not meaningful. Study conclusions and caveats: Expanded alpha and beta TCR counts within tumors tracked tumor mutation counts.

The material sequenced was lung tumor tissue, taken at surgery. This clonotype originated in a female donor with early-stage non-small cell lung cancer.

CDR3 loop: CASRDRVMNTEAFF. In DNA, the CDR3 is TGTGCCAGCAGGGACAGGGTCATGAACACTGAAGCTTTCTTT. The rearrangement uses TRBV6-2 or TRBV6-3 and TRBJ1-1; TRBD1 matches at 8 bases. The V and J ends lost 6 bases and 0 bases, in that order; junction bases with no gene match: 3. The CDR3 is 14 amino acids. Germline lookup yields CDR1 MNHEY and CDR2 SVGEGT.